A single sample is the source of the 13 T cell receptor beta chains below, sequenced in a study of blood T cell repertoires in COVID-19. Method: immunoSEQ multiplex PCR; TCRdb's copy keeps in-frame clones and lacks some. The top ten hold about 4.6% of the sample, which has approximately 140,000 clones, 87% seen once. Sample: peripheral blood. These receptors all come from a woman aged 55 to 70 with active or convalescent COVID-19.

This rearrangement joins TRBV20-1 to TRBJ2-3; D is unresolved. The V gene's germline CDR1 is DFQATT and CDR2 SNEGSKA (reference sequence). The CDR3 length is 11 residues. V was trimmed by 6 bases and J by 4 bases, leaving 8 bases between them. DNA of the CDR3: TGCAGTGCCCCCCGAGCAGATACGCAGTATTTT. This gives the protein CSAPRADTQYF.

The CDR3 here is CASSPIAGGLGEQFF. The CDR3 DNA sequence: TGTGCCAGCTCACCAATTGCGGGGGGGCTCGGTGAGCAGTTCTTC. The chain recombines TRBV18 with TRBJ2-1; 9 bases match TRBD2. This CDR3 has 15 residues. With V trimmed by 2 bases and J by 9 bases, 8 bases remained unmatched. Per germline, CDR1 KGHSH and CDR2 LQKENI.

The CDR3 loop reads CALQGEGSPLHF. The CDR3 DNA is TGTGCCCTACAGGGGGAGGGTTCACCCCTCCACTTT. This chain links TRBV6-5 with TRBJ1-6; 8 nucleotides match TRBD1. From germline, CDR1 is MNHEY and CDR2 SVGAGI. The J segment lost 9 bases and the V segment lost 11 bases, leaving 6 bases of the junction unmatched. The CDR3 is made up of 12 amino acids.

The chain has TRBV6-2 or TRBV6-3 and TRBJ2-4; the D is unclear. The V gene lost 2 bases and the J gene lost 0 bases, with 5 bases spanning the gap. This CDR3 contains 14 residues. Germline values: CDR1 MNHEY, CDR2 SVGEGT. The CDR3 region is CASSYPRAKNIQYF. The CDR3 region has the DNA TGTGCCAGCAGTTACCCCCGAGCCAAAAACATTCAGTACTTC.

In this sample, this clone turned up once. The CDR3 region is CASSQITIGRWDRPSGANVLTF. In DNA, the CDR3 is TGTGCCAGCAGCCAAATAACCATTGGGCGGTGGGACAGACCCTCTGGGGCCAACGTCCTGACTTTC. The V gene is TRBV7-3, the J gene TRBJ2-6, with 7 bases matching TRBD1. Trimming removed 5 bases from V and 0 bases from J; junction bases left unmatched: 22. Germline V gene sequence: CDR1 SGHTA, CDR2 FQGTGA. CDR3 length: 22 amino acids.

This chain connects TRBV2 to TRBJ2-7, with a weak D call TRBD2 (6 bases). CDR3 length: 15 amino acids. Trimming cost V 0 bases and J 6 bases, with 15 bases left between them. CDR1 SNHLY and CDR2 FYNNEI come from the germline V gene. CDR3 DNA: TGTGCCAGCAGTGAAGCCCCGGGACTTTCCGGCGAGCAGTACTTC. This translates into CASSEAPGLSGEQYF.

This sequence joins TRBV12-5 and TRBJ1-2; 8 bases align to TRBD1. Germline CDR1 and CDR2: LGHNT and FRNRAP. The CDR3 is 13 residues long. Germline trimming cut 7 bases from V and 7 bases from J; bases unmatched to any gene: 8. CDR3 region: CASAAPTGVGYTF. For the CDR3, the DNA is TGTGCTAGTGCCGCCCCGACAGGGGTTGGCTACACCTTC.

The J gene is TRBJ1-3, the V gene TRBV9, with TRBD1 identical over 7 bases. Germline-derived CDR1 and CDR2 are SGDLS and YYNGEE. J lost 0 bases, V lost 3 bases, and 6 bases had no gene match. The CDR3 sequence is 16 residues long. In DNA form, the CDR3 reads TGTGCCAGCAGCGGGACGGGACAGATCTCTGGAAACACCATATATTTT. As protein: CASSGTGQISGNTIYF. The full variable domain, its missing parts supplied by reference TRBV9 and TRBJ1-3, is DSGVTQTPKHLITATGQRVTLRCSPRSGDLSVYWYQQSLDQGLQFLIQYYNGEERAKGNILERFSAQQFPDLHSELNLSSLELGDSALYFCASSGTGQISGNTIYFGEGSWLTVV.

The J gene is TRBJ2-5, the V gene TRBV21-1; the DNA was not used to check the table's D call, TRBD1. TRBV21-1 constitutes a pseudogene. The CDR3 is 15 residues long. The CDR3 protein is CASSKQTGDQETQYF. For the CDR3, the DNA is TGTGCCAGCAGCAAGCAGACAGGAGACCAAGAGACCCAGTACTTC.

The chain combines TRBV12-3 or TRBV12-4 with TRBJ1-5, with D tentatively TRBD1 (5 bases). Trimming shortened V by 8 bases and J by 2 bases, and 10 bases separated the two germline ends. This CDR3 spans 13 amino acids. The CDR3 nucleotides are TGTGCCAGCGGGGGGGATGGCAATCAGCCCCAGCATTTT. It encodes CASGGDGNQPQHF.

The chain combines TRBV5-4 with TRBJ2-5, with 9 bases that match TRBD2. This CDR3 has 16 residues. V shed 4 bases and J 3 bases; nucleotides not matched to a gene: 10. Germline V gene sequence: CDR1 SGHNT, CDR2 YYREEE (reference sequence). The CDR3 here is CASSPGVAGAEETQYF. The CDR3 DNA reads TGTGCCAGCAGCCCCGGGGTAGCGGGGGCCGAAGAGACCCAGTACTTC. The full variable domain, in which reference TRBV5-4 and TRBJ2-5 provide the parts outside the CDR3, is ETGVTQSPTHLIKTRGQQVTLRCSSQSGHNTVSWYQQALGQGPQFIFQYYREEENGRGNFPPRFSGLQFPNYSSELNVNALELDDSALYLCASSPGVAGAEETQYFGPGTRLLVL.

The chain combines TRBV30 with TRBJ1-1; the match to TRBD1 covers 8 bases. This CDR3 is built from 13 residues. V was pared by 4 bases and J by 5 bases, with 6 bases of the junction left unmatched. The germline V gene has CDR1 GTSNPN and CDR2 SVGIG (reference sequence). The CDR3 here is CAWTNRGRTEAFF. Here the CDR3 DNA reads TGTGCCTGGACAAACAGGGGGAGGACTGAAGCTTTCTTT.

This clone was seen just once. CDR3 region: CASSLTGGVEDTEAFF. CDR3 DNA sequence: TGTGCCAGCTCACTAACAGGGGGCGTGGAGGACACTGAAGCTTTCTTT. The chain employs TRBV18 and TRBJ1-1; 9 bases line up with TRBD1. The germline V gene has CDR1 KGHSH and CDR2 LQKENI. V was clipped by 4 bases and J by 3 bases; unmatched bases: 9. CDR3 length: 16 amino acids.